The next 29 T cell receptor beta chains were all read from a single sample in a study of response to subunit inactivated influenza vaccine. TCRdb recomputed calls from the RT-PCR reads with MiXCR, one row per CDR3 protein. The data contain 500,000 to 550,000 distinct CDR3 sequences, under 30% of them singletons. The data were also submitted as part of a second study, on T cells expressing NK-cell markers. That study adds: 5'RACE template switching with UMIs produced the TCR beta cDNA.

The input for sequencing was CD4+ T cells sorted from PBMCs, taken roughly 12 days after vaccination. The source is a man aged 50 or older who received an inactivated influenza vaccine.

This clonotype was seen more than once but under ten times. The V and J genes are TRBV20-1 and TRBJ1-1; D unresolved. The CDR3 is 13 residues long. V was shortened by 3 bases and J by 4 bases, with 12 bases between the two germline ends. Germline CDR1 is DFQATT and CDR2 is SNEGSKA (reference sequence). The CDR3 DNA sequence: TGCAGTGCTAGCGGAAGTTCGGGCACTGAAGCTTTCTTT. Translating it yields CSASGSSGTEAFF.

This clonotype was seen a few times. J is TRBJ2-1 and V is TRBV4-2, with 11 bases aligning to TRBD2. Unmatched junction bases numbered 8, after V lost 1 base and J lost 6 bases. The CDR3 totals 17 residues. Germline CDR1 LGHNA, CDR2 YNFKEQ. The DNA of the CDR3 is TGTGCCAGCAGCCAAGCCCTTCTAGCGGGGGGCCCCAATGAGCAGTTCTTC. It codes for CASSQALLAGGPNEQFF.

This clonotype was detected a few times. The chain has TRBV28 and TRBJ2-3; no clear D gene. CDR3 length equals 13 residues. The germline CDR1 and CDR2 sequences are MDHEN and SYDVKM. V shed 3 bases and J shed 3 bases, with 7 bases lying between them. The CDR3 is CASSFPRTDTQYF. In DNA, the CDR3 is TGTGCCAGCAGTTTTCCCCGGACAGATACGCAGTATTTT.

This chain joins TRBV12-3 or TRBV12-4 and TRBJ1-4; D uncertain. Trimming removed 7 bases from V and 8 bases from J, with 20 bases in between. This CDR3 has 15 residues. CDR3 loop: CASTLVGGRFEKLFF. The DNA for the CDR3 is TGTGCCAGCACCCTCGTGGGAGGGCGGTTCGAAAAACTGTTTTTT.

CDR3 amino acids: CSAREELVTSYNEQFF. For the CDR3, the DNA is TGCAGTGCTAGAGAGGAGCTGGTCACCTCCTACAATGAGCAGTTCTTC. V is TRBV20-1 and J is TRBJ2-1; unclear D gene. Trimming took off 0 bases at V and 0 bases at J, with 12 bases between the two ends. Germline V gene data show CDR1 as DFQATT and CDR2 as SNEGSKA (reference sequence). There are 16 residues in the CDR3.

This clonotype was seen a few times. The chain carries TRBV6-1 and TRBJ2-7, with 7 bases that match TRBD2. J lost 6 bases, V lost 6 bases, and 8 bases had no gene match. Germline V CDR1 and CDR2: MNHNS, SASEGT. This CDR3 comprises 13 residues. CDR3 region: CASSLGLGAEQYF. CDR3 coding DNA: TGTGCCAGCAGCCTCGGACTAGGGGCCGAGCAGTACTTC.

The genes are TRBV30 and TRBJ2-3, with 8 bases matching TRBD1. V lost 6 bases, J lost 1 base, and 9 bases stayed unmatched. The CDR3 totals 15 residues. Germline assignment: CDR1 GTSNPN and CDR2 SVGIG (reference sequence). CDR3 sequence: CACDPPGQGTDTQYF. CDR3 bases: TGTGCCTGCGACCCCCCGGGACAGGGCACAGATACGCAGTATTTT.

The chain employs TRBV12-3 or TRBV12-4 and TRBJ1-2; perhaps TRBD1 as D (6 bases). V was clipped by 5 bases and J by 5 bases, with 9 bases between them. CDR3 length: 12 amino acids. Here the CDR3 DNA reads TGTGCCAGCAGTCACAGGGCTTATGGCTACACCTTC. It yields the protein CASSHRAYGYTF.

This clonotype was counted only a few times. The CDR3 nucleotides are TGTGCCAGCAGTGGAGACAGTTCCCCTCAAGGCGAGCAGTACTTC. Encoded protein: CASSGDSSPQGEQYF. V is TRBV12-3 or TRBV12-4 and J is TRBJ2-7; the D gene is possibly TRBD1 (5 bases). The germline V and J ends were trimmed by 5 bases and 6 bases, with 20 bases remaining between them. The CDR3 length is 15 residues.

The chain employs TRBV7-2 and TRBJ2-1, with D hard to call. The V end lost 4 bases, the J end lost 10 bases, and 14 bases lay between the germline ends. This CDR3 contains 13 residues. Per the germline V gene, CDR1 is SGHTA and CDR2 is FQGNSA. Here the CDR3 DNA reads TGTGCCAGCAGCTCAGATCCCCCCCAGGAGCAGTTCTTC. Its translation: CASSSDPPQEQFF.

The chain employs TRBV27 and TRBJ2-7; 8 bases line up with TRBD1. The CDR3 runs 13 residues. Germline CDR1 is MNHEY and CDR2 is SMNVEV (reference sequence). The trim removed 6 bases at V and 9 bases at J, leaving 10 bases unmatched. The CDR3 region is CASRPGGQVSQYF. Written as DNA, the CDR3 is TGTGCCAGCAGGCCCGGGGGACAGGTCTCGCAGTACTTC.

The rearrangement joins TRBV4-3 to TRBJ1-5; maybe TRBD1 (6 bases). V lost 4 bases to trimming and J lost 2 bases, with 12 bases between them. This CDR3 is built from 15 residues. Germline-derived CDR1 and CDR2 are LGHNA and YSLEER. CDR3 region: CASSPSAGGNQPQHF. The DNA for the CDR3 is TGCGCCAGCAGCCCCTCGGCAGGGGGCAATCAGCCCCAGCATTTT.

This clonotype came up a few times. The V call is TRBV12-3 or TRBV12-4, the J call TRBJ1-5; perhaps TRBD1 as D (5 bases). This CDR3 contains 15 residues. The germline V and J ends were trimmed by 3 bases and 3 bases, with 12 bases remaining between them. The CDR3 here is CASSFRGAPNQPQHF. DNA of the CDR3: TGTGCCAGCAGTTTTAGGGGAGCACCCAATCAGCCCCAGCATTTT.

This clonotype was counted ten times or more. The germline gene is not matched at one end of the junction; a read error may be the cause. This chain links TRBV10-3 with TRBJ2-2; 8 nucleotides match TRBD1. The germline V gene has CDR1 ENHRY and CDR2 SYGVKD. CDR3 size: 14 residues. CDR3 sequence: CAIWQGAKTGELFF. The CDR3 DNA reads as TGTGCCATCTGGCAGGGGGCGAAAACCGGGGAGCTGTTTTTT.

This chain joins TRBV4-3 and TRBJ2-1, with a tentative D call TRBD1 (5 bases). Trimming shortened V by 4 bases and J by 8 bases, and 12 bases separated the two germline ends. The V gene's germline CDR1 is LGHNA and CDR2 YSLEER. The CDR3 extends over 13 amino acids. Written as DNA, the CDR3 is TGCGCCAGCAGCCTAGGGATAGGGGATGAGCAGTTCTTC. Translated, it gives CASSLGIGDEQFF.

The chain has TRBV9 and TRBJ2-3; 9 positions match TRBD2. In germline, CDR1 is SGDLS, CDR2 YYNGEE. The CDR3 consists of 16 residues. The V segment lost 0 bases and the J segment 5 bases; nucleotides outside the gene matches: 7. This CDR3 is CASSVGGGGAVDTQYF. CDR3 DNA sequence: TGTGCCAGCAGCGTAGGCGGCGGGGGGGCCGTAGATACGCAGTATTTT.

This clonotype was counted at least ten times. V usage is TRBV12-3 or TRBV12-4 and J usage is TRBJ1-6, with TRBD1 matching 9 bases. V shed 6 bases and J 7 bases; nucleotides not matched to a gene: 7. The CDR3 has 15 residues. The CDR3 DNA is TGTGCCAGCAGGGACAGGGGATCCCCCAATTCACCCCTCCACTTT. Amino acids: CASRDRGSPNSPLHF.

The chain joins TRBV28 to TRBJ1-4; D gene unclear. V was pared by 5 bases and J by 8 bases, with 21 bases between. This CDR3 region has 16 residues. Per the germline V gene, CDR1 is MDHEN and CDR2 is SYDVKM. CDR3 bases: TGTGCCAGCAGTGGCCGAGGGAGCAGGCGCCAGGAAAAACTGTTTTTT. Translation gives CASSGRGSRRQEKLFF.

Only a few counts were recorded for this clonotype. The rearrangement joins TRBV7-2 to TRBJ1-4; no clear D gene. CDR3 length: 14 residues. Looked up from germline, CDR1 is SGHTA and CDR2 is FQGNSA. Trimming removed 5 bases at V and 4 bases at J, with 11 bases between. CDR3 region: CASSRSQRNEKLFF. CDR3 sequence (DNA): TGTGCCAGCAGCCGGTCACAGCGTAATGAAAAACTGTTTTTT.

This clonotype was counted between two and nine times. V and J are TRBV7-9 and TRBJ2-7, with TRBD2 matching over 7 bases. V shed 5 bases and J 2 bases; nucleotides not matched to a gene: 6. Germline assignment: CDR1 SEHNR and CDR2 FQNEAQ (reference sequence). CDR3 length equals 14 residues. The CDR3 bases are TGTGCCAGCAGCCCCCGCGGGGGTCCCTACGAGCAGTACTTC. It is translated as CASSPRGGPYEQYF. Full variable domain (remainder filled in from reference TRBV7-9 and TRBJ2-7): DTGVSQNPRHKITKRGQNVTFRCDPISEHNRLYWYRQTLGQGPEFLTYFQNEAQLEKSRLLSDRFSAERPKGSFSTLEIQRTEQGDSAMYLCASSPRGGPYEQYFGPGTRLTVT.

This clonotype was picked up a small number of times. The genes are TRBV25-1 and TRBJ2-7; 7 bases are a match to TRBD1. This CDR3 contains 15 residues. Unmatched junction bases numbered 14, after V lost 6 bases and J lost 6 bases. CDR1 and CDR2 from the germline V gene are MGHDK and SYGVNS. The CDR3: CASRETGQRVGEQYF. As DNA, the CDR3 is TGTGCCAGCAGGGAGACGGGACAGAGGGTGGGCGAGCAGTACTTC.

The J gene is TRBJ2-1, the V gene TRBV11-2; TRBD1 or TRBD2 may be the D gene (5 bases each). Trimming cost V 1 base and J 4 bases, with 11 bases left between them. The CDR3 is 15 amino acids. Germline CDR1 is SGHAT and CDR2 is FQNNGV. CDR3 sequence reads: CASSLGVGVYNEQFF. CDR3 in DNA: TGTGCCAGCAGCTTAGGTGTGGGGGTGTACAATGAGCAGTTCTTC.

The chain is built from TRBV5-1 and TRBJ2-7, with D possibly matching TRBD1 (6 bases). The CDR3 extends over 16 amino acids. Trimming stripped 2 bases from V and 7 bases from J, with 22 bases between. CDR1 is SGHRS and CDR2 is YFSETQ in the germline V gene. The CDR3 DNA sequence: TGCGCCAGCAGCTTCCTTGGGGCAGGGGCCTCTCTGGAGCAGTACTTC. The encoded protein is CASSFLGAGASLEQYF.

This clonotype showed up just a few times. This chain connects TRBV11-2 to TRBJ2-5, with D possibly TRBD1 on 6 matching bases. CDR1 is SGHAT, CDR2 FQNNGV, per germline. CDR3 length equals 15 residues. Trimming removed 0 bases from V and 5 bases from J, with 13 bases in between. In DNA, the CDR3 is TGTGCCAGCAGCTTAGATGTTGGGGGCGCGGAGACCCAGTACTTC. This translates into CASSLDVGGAETQYF.

The chain uses TRBV7-9 and TRBJ1-4; 8 bases agree with TRBD1. The junction had 6 bases not matched to a gene; V was cut back by 4 bases and J by 8 bases. CDR1 SEHNR and CDR2 FQNEAQ come from the germline V gene (reference sequence). This CDR3 is built from 14 residues. Here the CDR3 reads CASSSTGGKEKLFF. CDR3 nucleotide sequence: TGTGCCAGCAGCTCAACAGGGGGAAAGGAAAAACTGTTTTTT.

J is TRBJ2-3 and V is TRBV12-3 or TRBV12-4; a weak D match, TRBD2 (6 bases). The V end was cut by 3 bases, the J end by 0 bases, with 10 bases between. The length of the CDR3 is 15 residues. Here the CDR3 DNA reads TGTGCCAGCAGTTTTGGCCGGGGGAGCACAGATACGCAGTATTTT. Its protein is CASSFGRGSTDTQYF.

The V and J genes are TRBV3-1 and TRBJ2-2; TRBD2 might be the D (6 bases). Trimming removed 5 bases from V and 1 base from J, with 14 bases in between. The CDR3 is 16 residues long. CDR1 and CDR2 from the germline V gene are LGHDT and YNNKEL (reference sequence). Here the CDR3 DNA reads TGTGCCAGCAGCGCGTCCGGGACTCTGAACACCGGGGAGCTGTTTTTT. The encoded protein is CASSASGTLNTGELFF.

There are many counts of this clonotype. This sequence joins TRBV5-1 and TRBJ2-3; the match to TRBD2 covers 12 bases. Germline assignment: CDR1 SGHRS and CDR2 YFSETQ. CDR3 length: 14 amino acids. Trimming removed 7 bases from V and 6 bases from J; junction bases left unmatched: 6. Written as DNA, the CDR3 is TGCGCCAGCGCTAGCGGGAGGGCCTCCGATACGCAGTATTTT. This codes for CASASGRASDTQYF.

This clonotype has just a few counts. This chain uses TRBV20-1 with TRBJ1-1; D is ambiguous. Germline V gives CDR1 DFQATT, CDR2 SNEGSKA (reference sequence). CDR3 size: 11 residues. V was clipped by 3 bases and J by 9 bases, with 11 bases between them. CDR3 loop: CSASRREKAFF. CDR3 in DNA: TGCAGTGCTAGCAGACGGGAAAAAGCTTTCTTT.